This is a list of T cell receptor beta chains from one sample in a study of T cells in localized non-small cell lung cancer. Using immunoSEQ multiplex PCR, the repertoire was profiled, and TCRdb retains in-frame clones only, with some absent. The table lists about 11,000 clones, around nine tenths of them singletons, with 12% to 15% in the top ten. The starting material was peripheral blood, obtained before any cancer treatment. These receptors were collected from a male donor older than 55 with stage III lung adenocarcinoma. Each CDR3 is given with its conserved first and last residue. Each record gives: CDR3 DNA, CDR3 protein, clone size, V gene, J gene, D gene. The D gene is left open where the match is weak. Where a row states a size, it is once, few, many or the class of an expanded clone; other rows omit it.

CDR3 DNA: TGTGCCATCAGCCCTAGGGGGAACCAAGAGACCCAGTACTTC
CDR3 protein: CAISPRGNQETQYF
clone size: once
V gene: TRBV10-3
J gene: TRBJ2-5
D gene: NA

CDR3 DNA: TGCAGCGTTGGGGGCGGGGGCGCGGATACGCAGTATTTT
CDR3 protein: CSVGGGGADTQYF
clone size: NA
V gene: TRBV29-1
J gene: TRBJ2-3
D gene: NA

CDR3 DNA: TGTGCCAGCAGCTTATTATCGGGGGCAACTAATGAAAAACTGTTTTTT
CDR3 protein: CASSLLSGATNEKLFF
clone size: NA
V gene: TRBV11-2
J gene: TRBJ1-4
D gene: NA

CDR3 DNA: TGTGCCAGCAGCGTAGAGGGACTAGCGGGAGTTGAGCAGTTCTTC
CDR3 protein: CASSVEGLAGVEQFF
clone size: NA
V gene: TRBV9
J gene: TRBJ2-1
D gene: TRBD2

CDR3 DNA: TGTGCCAGCAGTGAATGGAAACAGGGCCGAGGTGAAGCTTTCTTT
CDR3 protein: CASSEWKQGRGEAFF
clone size: once
V gene: TRBV6-1
J gene: TRBJ1-1
D gene: NA

CDR3 DNA: TGTGCCAGCTCACCCCCCCTGCGGGGCGCCTACAATGAGCAGTTCTTC
CDR3 protein: CASSPPLRGAYNEQFF
clone size: once
V gene: TRBV18
J gene: TRBJ2-1
D gene: NA

CDR3 DNA: TGTGCCACCAGCAGGCCGGGACAGGGGAATGAAAAACTGTTTTTT
CDR3 protein: CATSRPGQGNEKLFF
clone size: NA
V gene: TRBV15
J gene: TRBJ1-4
D gene: TRBD1

CDR3 DNA: TGTGCCAGCAGTTATCGGGGGGGTACCTACGAGCAGTACTTC
CDR3 protein: CASSYRGGTYEQYF
clone size: NA
V gene: TRBV6-6
J gene: TRBJ2-7
D gene: TRBD2

CDR3 DNA: TGTGCCAGCAGCTTGTCCTGGACTGAAGCTTTCTTT
CDR3 protein: CASSLSWTEAFF
clone size: NA
V gene: TRBV5-4
J gene: TRBJ1-1
D gene: NA

CDR3 DNA: TGCGCCAGCAGCGTAGCGGGAGTAGCAGATACGCAGTATTTT
CDR3 protein: CASSVAGVADTQYF
clone size: NA
V gene: TRBV5-1
J gene: TRBJ2-3
D gene: TRBD2

CDR3 DNA: TGTGCCAGCAGTCCCGACGGAACCGCCGCGGAGACCCAGTACTTC
CDR3 protein: CASSPDGTAAETQYF
clone size: NA
V gene: TRBV28
J gene: TRBJ2-5
D gene: NA

CDR3 DNA: TGTGCCTTCGATATGGGGTTGGATGAAAAACTGTTTTTT
CDR3 protein: CAFDMGLDEKLFF
clone size: NA
V gene: TRBV7-9
J gene: TRBJ1-4
D gene: NA

CDR3 DNA: TGTGCCAGTACGGGACAGGGAAGCAATCAGCCCCAGCATTTT
CDR3 protein: CASTGQGSNQPQHF
clone size: NA
V gene: TRBV19
J gene: TRBJ1-5
D gene: TRBD1

CDR3 DNA: TGTGCCAGCAGTCACTCCTACGAGCAGTACTTC
CDR3 protein: CASSHSYEQYF
clone size: NA
V gene: TRBV6-1
J gene: TRBJ2-7
D gene: NA

CDR3 DNA: TGTGCCAGCAGAGGAGGGGGAGAAACTGAAGCTTTCTTT
CDR3 protein: CASRGGGETEAFF
clone size: NA
V gene: TRBV28
J gene: TRBJ1-1
D gene: NA

CDR3 DNA: TGTGCCAGCAGCTCCCTCTGGGGAACGGGGCAGTACTTC
CDR3 protein: CASSSLWGTGQYF
clone size: NA
V gene: TRBV7-2
J gene: TRBJ2-7
D gene: NA

CDR3 DNA: TGTGCCAGCAGTGTAAGGGACATCCACTACGAGCAGTACTTC
CDR3 protein: CASSVRDIHYEQYF
clone size: NA
V gene: TRBV2
J gene: TRBJ2-7
D gene: NA

CDR3 DNA: TGTGCCAGCAGACCGACTAGCGGGACTTTTGAGCAGTACTTC
CDR3 protein: CASRPTSGTFEQYF
clone size: NA
V gene: TRBV6-6
J gene: TRBJ2-7
D gene: TRBD2

CDR3 DNA: TGTGCCAGCAGGGCCCCCAGGGGAGGCAATCAGCCCCAGCATTTT
CDR3 protein: CASRAPRGGNQPQHF
clone size: NA
V gene: TRBV6-1
J gene: TRBJ1-5
D gene: NA

CDR3 DNA: TGTGCCAGCAGCTTGGCCGAATCCGTCTCCTACAATGAGCAGTTCTTC
CDR3 protein: CASSLAESVSYNEQFF
clone size: NA
V gene: TRBV5-5
J gene: TRBJ2-1
D gene: NA

CDR3 DNA: TGTGCCAGCAGTTTATGGCAGGGGAACTATGGCTACACCTTC
CDR3 protein: CASSLWQGNYGYTF
clone size: NA
V gene: TRBV28
J gene: TRBJ1-2
D gene: NA

CDR3 DNA: TGTGCCAGCAGTTTAGAGGGCGTCCATGGCTACACCTTC
CDR3 protein: CASSLEGVHGYTF
clone size: NA
V gene: TRBV28
J gene: TRBJ1-2
D gene: NA

CDR3 DNA: TGTGCCACCAGCAGCAACAGTGTTCTTAATGAAAAACTGTTTTTT
CDR3 protein: CATSSNSVLNEKLFF
clone size: few
V gene: TRBV15
J gene: TRBJ1-4
D gene: NA

CDR3 DNA: TGTGCCAGCAGAGCCGACAGGGAGGAAAACATTCAGTACTTC
CDR3 protein: CASRADREENIQYF
clone size: NA
V gene: TRBV2
J gene: TRBJ2-4
D gene: NA

CDR3 DNA: TGCAGCGTTGAAACAGGGTTGGAAAAACTGTTTTTT
CDR3 protein: CSVETGLEKLFF
clone size: NA
V gene: TRBV29-1
J gene: TRBJ1-4
D gene: NA

CDR3 DNA: TGTGCCAGCAGCCCGACGGCGTTTAGCACAGATACGCAGTATTTT
CDR3 protein: CASSPTAFSTDTQYF
clone size: NA
V gene: TRBV9
J gene: TRBJ2-3
D gene: NA

CDR3 DNA: TGTGCCAGCAGCCTTGACAGGTACAATGAGCAGTTCTTC
CDR3 protein: CASSLDRYNEQFF
clone size: NA
V gene: TRBV5-4
J gene: TRBJ2-1
D gene: NA

CDR3 DNA: TGCGCCAGCAGCCGAAGCCCCCCGAACACTGAAGCTTTCTTT
CDR3 protein: CASSRSPPNTEAFF
clone size: NA
V gene: TRBV5-1
J gene: TRBJ1-1
D gene: NA

CDR3 DNA: TGTGCCAGCAGCTTGGCCGGTAGGAATGAGCAGTTCTTC
CDR3 protein: CASSLAGRNEQFF
clone size: NA
V gene: TRBV7-3
J gene: TRBJ2-1
D gene: NA

CDR3 DNA: TGTGCCAGCAGCTTAGCACAGAGCTCCTACGAGCAGTACTTC
CDR3 protein: CASSLAQSSYEQYF
clone size: NA
V gene: TRBV7-9
J gene: TRBJ2-7
D gene: NA

CDR3 DNA: TGTGCCAGCTCACCTCCGCGCGGGACTAGCGAAATCTACAATGAGCAGTTCTTC
CDR3 protein: CASSPPRGTSEIYNEQFF
clone size: NA
V gene: TRBV18
J gene: TRBJ2-1
D gene: TRBD2

CDR3 DNA: TGTGCCAGCAAAAACCCGAACACTGAAGCTTTCTTT
CDR3 protein: CASKNPNTEAFF
clone size: NA
V gene: TRBV6-1
J gene: TRBJ1-1
D gene: NA

CDR3 DNA: TGTGCCAGCAGACCAATCACAAAATTAGACTACGAGCAGTACTTC
CDR3 protein: CASRPITKLDYEQYF
clone size: NA
V gene: TRBV2
J gene: TRBJ2-7
D gene: NA

CDR3 DNA: TGTGCCAGCAGCTTATCGTTTCAGCCCCAGCATTTT
CDR3 protein: CASSLSFQPQHF
clone size: NA
V gene: TRBV7-9
J gene: TRBJ1-5
D gene: NA

CDR3 DNA: TGCGCCAGCAGCTCGACAGGGGATAGCGGGTCAACCTACAATGAGCAGTTCTTC
CDR3 protein: CASSSTGDSGSTYNEQFF
clone size: NA
V gene: TRBV5-1
J gene: TRBJ2-1
D gene: NA

CDR3 DNA: TGTGCCAGCAGCTTGGCCGACGGCAATGAGCAGTTCTTC
CDR3 protein: CASSLADGNEQFF
clone size: NA
V gene: TRBV5-4
J gene: TRBJ2-1
D gene: NA

CDR3 DNA: TGTGCCAGCAGTGAAAGGGCGATAGGAGAGCAGTACTTC
CDR3 protein: CASSERAIGEQYF
clone size: NA
V gene: TRBV25-1
J gene: TRBJ2-7
D gene: NA

CDR3 DNA: TGTGCCAGCAGCGATGGGGGGGAGCTGGCTGGCTACACCTTC
CDR3 protein: CASSDGGELAGYTF
clone size: NA
V gene: TRBV11-3
J gene: TRBJ1-2
D gene: NA

CDR3 DNA: TGTGCCAGCAGCACGGGAGGGGACAGCACAGATACGCAGTATTTT
CDR3 protein: CASSTGGDSTDTQYF
clone size: NA
V gene: TRBV9
J gene: TRBJ2-3
D gene: TRBD2

CDR3 DNA: TGTGCCACCAGCACCAGAGGGCTAGCGAGAAACATTCAGTACTTC
CDR3 protein: CATSTRGLARNIQYF
clone size: NA
V gene: TRBV15
J gene: TRBJ2-4
D gene: NA

CDR3 DNA: TGTGCCAGCAGTGAATGGCAGGGAGCCGGGGATACGCAGTATTTT
CDR3 protein: CASSEWQGAGDTQYF
clone size: NA
V gene: TRBV2
J gene: TRBJ2-3
D gene: NA

CDR3 DNA: TGTGCTAGTGGTTTGCCCCGCGGGGGGAACTTC
CDR3 protein: CASGLPRGGNF
clone size: NA
V gene: TRBV12-5
J gene: TRBJ2-5
D gene: TRBD2

CDR3 DNA: TGTGCCAGCAGCCCTACATTCGACAGGGGGAACACTGAAGCTTTCTTT
CDR3 protein: CASSPTFDRGNTEAFF
clone size: NA
V gene: TRBV7-2
J gene: TRBJ1-1
D gene: TRBD1

CDR3 DNA: TGTGCCAGCTCTTTCCTAGCGGAGTCAGATACGCAGTATTTT
CDR3 protein: CASSFLAESDTQYF
clone size: NA
V gene: TRBV18
J gene: TRBJ2-3
D gene: TRBD2

CDR3 DNA: TGCGCCAGCAGCTTACGGGGAGACACAGATACGCAGTATTTT
CDR3 protein: CASSLRGDTDTQYF
clone size: NA
V gene: TRBV5-1
J gene: TRBJ2-3
D gene: NA

CDR3 DNA: TGTGCCAGCAGTTTATCCGCCCTGGACAGGAGAAACACTGAAGCTTTCTTT
CDR3 protein: CASSLSALDRRNTEAFF
clone size: NA
V gene: TRBV27
J gene: TRBJ1-1
D gene: TRBD1

CDR3 DNA: TGCAGCGTGGACGGGACTCGTGGAGCCAAAAACATTCAGTACTTC
CDR3 protein: CSVDGTRGAKNIQYF
clone size: NA
V gene: TRBV29-1
J gene: TRBJ2-4
D gene: NA

CDR3 DNA: TGTGCCTGGAGTGTAGCTCTAGCGGGGGCTTCTGAGCAGTTCTTC
CDR3 protein: CAWSVALAGASEQFF
clone size: NA
V gene: TRBV30
J gene: TRBJ2-1
D gene: TRBD2

CDR3 DNA: TGTGCCAGCAGCTTTATAGCGGGAGCCAAAAACATTCAGTACTTC
CDR3 protein: CASSFIAGAKNIQYF
clone size: few
V gene: TRBV5-8
J gene: TRBJ2-4
D gene: TRBD2

CDR3 DNA: TGTGCCAGCAGCTTCAGAAAGGTCACAGATACGCAGTATTTT
CDR3 protein: CASSFRKVTDTQYF
clone size: NA
V gene: TRBV11-2
J gene: TRBJ2-3
D gene: NA

CDR3 DNA: TGTGCCAGCAGCGCCATGGTTGCGGGGGGGCCCGAGGGGCCCCAGCATTTT
CDR3 protein: CASSAMVAGGPEGPQHF
clone size: NA
V gene: TRBV5-6
J gene: TRBJ1-5
D gene: NA

CDR3 DNA: TGTGCCAGCAGCGTAGGGCCAGGGGGCACAGATACGCAGTATTTT
CDR3 protein: CASSVGPGGTDTQYF
clone size: once
V gene: TRBV9
J gene: TRBJ2-3
D gene: NA

CDR3 DNA: TGTGCCAGCAGTTTAGGGTTGTCCGGAGAGACCCAGTACTTC
CDR3 protein: CASSLGLSGETQYF
clone size: NA
V gene: TRBV27
J gene: TRBJ2-5
D gene: NA